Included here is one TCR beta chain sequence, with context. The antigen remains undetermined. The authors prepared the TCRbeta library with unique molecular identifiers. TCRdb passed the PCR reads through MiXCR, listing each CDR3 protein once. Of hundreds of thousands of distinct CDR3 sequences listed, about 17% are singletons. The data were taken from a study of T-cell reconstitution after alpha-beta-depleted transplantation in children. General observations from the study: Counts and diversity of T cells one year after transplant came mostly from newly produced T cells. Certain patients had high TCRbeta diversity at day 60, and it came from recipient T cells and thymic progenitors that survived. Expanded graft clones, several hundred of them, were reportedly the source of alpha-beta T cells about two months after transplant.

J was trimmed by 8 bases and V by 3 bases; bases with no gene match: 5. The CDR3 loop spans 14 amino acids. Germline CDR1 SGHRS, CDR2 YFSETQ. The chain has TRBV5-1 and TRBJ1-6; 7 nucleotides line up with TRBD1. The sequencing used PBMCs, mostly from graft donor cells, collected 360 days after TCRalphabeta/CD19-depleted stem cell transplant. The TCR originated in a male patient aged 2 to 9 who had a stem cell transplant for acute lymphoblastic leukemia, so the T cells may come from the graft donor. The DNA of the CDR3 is TGCGCCAGCAGCTACAGGGGCGAAGATTCACCCCTCCACTTT. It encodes CASSYRGEDSPLHF.